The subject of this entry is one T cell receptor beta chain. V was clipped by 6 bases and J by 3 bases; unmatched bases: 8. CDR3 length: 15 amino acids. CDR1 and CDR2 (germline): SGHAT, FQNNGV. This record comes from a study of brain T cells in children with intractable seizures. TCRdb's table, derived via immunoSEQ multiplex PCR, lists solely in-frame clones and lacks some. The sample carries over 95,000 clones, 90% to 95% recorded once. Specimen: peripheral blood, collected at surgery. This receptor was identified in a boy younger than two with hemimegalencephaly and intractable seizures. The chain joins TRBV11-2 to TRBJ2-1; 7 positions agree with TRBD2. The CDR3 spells CASRTMGLLYNEQFF. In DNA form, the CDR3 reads TGTGCCAGCAGAACGATGGGACTACTCTACAATGAGCAGTTCTTC.